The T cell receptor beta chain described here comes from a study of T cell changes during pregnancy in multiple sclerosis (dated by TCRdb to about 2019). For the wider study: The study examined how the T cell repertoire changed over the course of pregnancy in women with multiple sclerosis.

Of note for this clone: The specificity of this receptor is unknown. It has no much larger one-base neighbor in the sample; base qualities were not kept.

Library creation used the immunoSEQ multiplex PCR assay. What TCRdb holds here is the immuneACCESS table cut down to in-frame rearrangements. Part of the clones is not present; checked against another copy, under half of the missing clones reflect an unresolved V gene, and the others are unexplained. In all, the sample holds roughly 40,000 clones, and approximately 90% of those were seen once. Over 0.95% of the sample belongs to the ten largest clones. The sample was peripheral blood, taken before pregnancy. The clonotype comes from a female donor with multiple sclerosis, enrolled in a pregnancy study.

The DNA is TGTGCCAGCTCACCACCGGGACTAGCGGGAGAATGGCAGTACTTC. The resulting protein is CASSPPGLAGEWQYF. This chain is built from TRBV18 and TRBJ2-7; 14 bases in between match TRBD2. The CDR3 goes from the cysteine to the phenylalanine over 15 residues. Only the CDR3 portion is preserved as DNA: 45 bases, with reading frame beginning at the first base. The germline V gene yields KGHSH for CDR1 and LQKENI for CDR2. The junction shows trimming of 0 bases on V and 9 bases on J, and the gene matches do not reach 4 bases of it.